This T cell receptor beta chain comes out of a study of shared clonotypes between healthy human individuals. With respect to this clone: What it binds is unknown.

V dropped 8 bases and J dropped 1; count of bases not matched to a gene: 4. This CDR3 is 13 amino acids long. Germline-derived CDR1 and CDR2 are MNHNY and SVGAGI (reference sequence). Deep-level assay runs were performed. For each subset, genomic DNA was distributed in equal portions over several immunoSEQ plates. The table came from immunoSEQ multiplex PCR; TCRdb's copy has only in-frame clones and leaves some out. The repertoire consists of about 480,000 clones, with 70% to 80% occurring once and the leading ten covering 13%. The study enrolled healthy HIV-negative adults without recent acute infections or vaccinations as donors. Notes on the study in general: Read depth was anticipated to influence clonotype sharing among donors.

The sequence was obtained from a woman between 40 and 55 years old in good health. Some clones in this sample may be carry-over from other donors' samples. This chain links TRBV6-6 with TRBJ2-7; the match to TRBD2 covers 8 bases. The specimen was PBMCs. As DNA, the CDR3 is TGTGCCAGCGGCGGGACTAGTTCCTACGAGCAGTACTTC. It is translated as CASGGTSSYEQYF.